The sequence of this T cell receptor (beta chain) was determined in a study of technical replicates of blood from a few donors (dated by TCRdb to the late 2010s). Library preparation employed the immunoSEQ multiplex PCR assay. Sourced from immuneACCESS, this table was stored by TCRdb with only in-frame sequences that have V and J called. A share of the clones is absent; for the studies checked, an unresolved V gene accounts for under half, and the remainder has no known explanation. The sample includes roughly 57,000 clones, with 90% to 95% observed a single time. In total, the top ten clones hold roughly 3.1% of the sample. CDR1 MNHNY and CDR2 SVGAGI are derived from the germline V gene (reference sequence). The junction carries 10 bases between V and J, which are trimmed by 5 bases and 5 bases respectively. The CDR3 runs 12 amino acids, cysteine and phenylalanine included. Solely the CDR3 DNA is kept, with 36 bases framed from the first base.

Worth noting for this clone: No antigen is known for it. Base qualities are not recorded, but no much larger clone differs from it by a single base.

This sequence was found in a human donor in good health. Some clones in this sample may be carry-over from other donors' samples. This receptor chain uses TRBV6-6 and TRBJ2-7; no D gene call is confident. The sample was PBMCs. The CDR3 has the sequence CASSAQEDEQYF. In nucleotides, the sequence is TGTGCCAGCAGTGCGCAAGAGGACGAGCAGTACTTC.